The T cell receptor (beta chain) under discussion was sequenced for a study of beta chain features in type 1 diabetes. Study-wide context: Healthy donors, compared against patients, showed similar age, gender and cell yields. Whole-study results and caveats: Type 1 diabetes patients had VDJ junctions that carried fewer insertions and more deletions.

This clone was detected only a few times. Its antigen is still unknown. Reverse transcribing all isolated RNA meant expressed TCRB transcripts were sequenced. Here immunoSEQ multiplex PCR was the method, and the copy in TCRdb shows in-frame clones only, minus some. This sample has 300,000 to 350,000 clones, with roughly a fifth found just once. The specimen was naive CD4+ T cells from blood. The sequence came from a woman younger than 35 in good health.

CDR3 DNA: TGCGCCAGCAGCCAACTAAGGACTCGCAATGAGCAGTTCTTC. Its translation is CASSQLRTRNEQFF. The V and J genes are TRBV4-1 and TRBJ2-1, with D tentatively TRBD2 (5 bases). V lost 2 bases and J lost 6, with 11 bases in between. The CDR3 contains 14 residues. Germline CDR1 reads MGHRA; CDR2 reads YSYEKL.